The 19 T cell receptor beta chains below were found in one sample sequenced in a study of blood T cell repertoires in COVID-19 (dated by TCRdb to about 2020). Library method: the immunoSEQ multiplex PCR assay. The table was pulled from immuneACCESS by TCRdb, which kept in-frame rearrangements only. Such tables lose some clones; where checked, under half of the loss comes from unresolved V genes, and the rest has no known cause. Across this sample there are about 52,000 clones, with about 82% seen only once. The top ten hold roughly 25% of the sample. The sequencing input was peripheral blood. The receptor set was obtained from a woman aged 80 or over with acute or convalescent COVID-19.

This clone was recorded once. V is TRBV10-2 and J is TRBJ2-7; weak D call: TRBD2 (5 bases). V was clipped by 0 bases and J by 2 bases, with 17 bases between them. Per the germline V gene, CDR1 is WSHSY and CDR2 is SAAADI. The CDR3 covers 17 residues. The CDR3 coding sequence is TGCGCCAGCAGTGAGTCGAGCCTAGCCCGATTCCCCTACGAGCAGTACGTC. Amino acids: CASSESSLARFPYEQYV.

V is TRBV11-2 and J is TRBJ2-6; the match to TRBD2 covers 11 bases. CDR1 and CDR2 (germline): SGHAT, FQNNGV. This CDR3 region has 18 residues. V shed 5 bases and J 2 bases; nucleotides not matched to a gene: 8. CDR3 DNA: TGTGCCAGCAGCCCGGGACTAGCGGATACTACTGGGGCCAACGTCCTGACTTTC. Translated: CASSPGLADTTGANVLTF.

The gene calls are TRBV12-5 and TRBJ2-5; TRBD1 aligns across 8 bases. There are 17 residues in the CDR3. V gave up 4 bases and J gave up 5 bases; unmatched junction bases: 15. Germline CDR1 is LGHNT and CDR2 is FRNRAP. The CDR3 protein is CASGSGLGQGVLETQYF. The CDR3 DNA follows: TGTGCTAGTGGTTCCGGGCTCGGACAGGGCGTCCTGGAGACCCAGTACTTC.

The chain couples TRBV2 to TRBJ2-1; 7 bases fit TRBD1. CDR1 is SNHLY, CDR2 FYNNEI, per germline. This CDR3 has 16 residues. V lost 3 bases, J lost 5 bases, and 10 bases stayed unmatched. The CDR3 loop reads CASSDRGTAMNNEQFF. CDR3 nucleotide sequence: TGTGCCAGCAGTGATCGAGGGACAGCTATGAACAATGAGCAGTTCTTC.

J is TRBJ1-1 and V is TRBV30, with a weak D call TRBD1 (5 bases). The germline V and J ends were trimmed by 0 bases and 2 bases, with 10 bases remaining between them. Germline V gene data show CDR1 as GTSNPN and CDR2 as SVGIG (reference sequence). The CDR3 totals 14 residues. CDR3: CAWSVRRVNTEAFF. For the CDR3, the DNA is TGTGCCTGGAGTGTACGCAGGGTTAACACTGAAGCTTTCTTT.

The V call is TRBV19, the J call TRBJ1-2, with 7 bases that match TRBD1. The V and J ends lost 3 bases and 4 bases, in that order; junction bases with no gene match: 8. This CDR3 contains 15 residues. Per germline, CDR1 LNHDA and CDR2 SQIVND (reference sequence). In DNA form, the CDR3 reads TGTGCCAGTAGTATTTCCCCTGGGACAGTCTATGGCTACACCTTC. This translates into CASSISPGTVYGYTF.

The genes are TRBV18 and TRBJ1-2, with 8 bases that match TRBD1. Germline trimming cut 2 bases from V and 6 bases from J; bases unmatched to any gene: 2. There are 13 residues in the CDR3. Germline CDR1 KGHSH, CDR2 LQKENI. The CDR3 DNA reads TGTGCCAGCTCACCAGGGACAGGCCATGGCTACACCTTC. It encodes CASSPGTGHGYTF.

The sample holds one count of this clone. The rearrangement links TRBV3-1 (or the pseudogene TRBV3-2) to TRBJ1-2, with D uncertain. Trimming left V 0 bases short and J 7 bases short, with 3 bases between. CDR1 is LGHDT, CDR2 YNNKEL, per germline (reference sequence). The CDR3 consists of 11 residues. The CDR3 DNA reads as TGTGCCAGCAGCCAAGAGAGTGGCTACACCTTC. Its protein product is CASSQESGYTF.

CDR3 DNA: TGTGCCAGCAGCCAACATCGAGGTGGCTACACCTTC. It encodes CASSQHRGGYTF. V gene TRBV14 combines with J gene TRBJ1-2; D is uncertain. V was clipped by 2 bases and J by 7 bases, with 8 bases between them. Germline CDR1 reads SGHDN; CDR2 reads FVKESK. The CDR3 is 12 amino acids.

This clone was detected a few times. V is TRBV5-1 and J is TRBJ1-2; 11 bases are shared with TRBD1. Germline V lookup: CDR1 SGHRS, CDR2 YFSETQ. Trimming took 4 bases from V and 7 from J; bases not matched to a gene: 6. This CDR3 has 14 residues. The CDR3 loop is CASSPWTGGLGYTF. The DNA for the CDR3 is TGCGCCAGCAGCCCTTGGACAGGGGGCCTTGGCTACACCTTC.

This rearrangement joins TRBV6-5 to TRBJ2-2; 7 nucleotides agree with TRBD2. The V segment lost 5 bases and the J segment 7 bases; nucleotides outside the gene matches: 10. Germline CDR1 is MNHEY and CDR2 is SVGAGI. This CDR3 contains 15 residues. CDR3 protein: CASSPMGGFIGELFF. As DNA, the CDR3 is TGTGCCAGCAGTCCCATGGGGGGGTTTATCGGGGAGCTGTTTTTT.

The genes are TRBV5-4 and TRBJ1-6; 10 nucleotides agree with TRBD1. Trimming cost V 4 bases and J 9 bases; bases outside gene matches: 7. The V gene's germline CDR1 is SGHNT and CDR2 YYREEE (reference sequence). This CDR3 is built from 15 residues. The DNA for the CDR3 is TGTGCCAGCAGCCTCGGACAGGGGGATGTTTCACCCCTCCACTTT. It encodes CASSLGQGDVSPLHF.

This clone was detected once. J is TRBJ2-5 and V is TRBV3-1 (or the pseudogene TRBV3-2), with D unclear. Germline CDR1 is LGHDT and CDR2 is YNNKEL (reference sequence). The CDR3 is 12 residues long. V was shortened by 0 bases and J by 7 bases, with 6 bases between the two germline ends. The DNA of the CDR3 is TGTGCCAGCAGCCAAGATGTGAGGACCCAGTACTTC. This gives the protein CASSQDVRTQYF.

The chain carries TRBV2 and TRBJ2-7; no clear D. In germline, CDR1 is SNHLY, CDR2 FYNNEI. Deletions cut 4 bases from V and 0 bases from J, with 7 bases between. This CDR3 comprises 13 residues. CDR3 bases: TGTGCCAGCAGTGTTCGGGTCTCCTACGAGCAGTACTTC. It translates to CASSVRVSYEQYF.

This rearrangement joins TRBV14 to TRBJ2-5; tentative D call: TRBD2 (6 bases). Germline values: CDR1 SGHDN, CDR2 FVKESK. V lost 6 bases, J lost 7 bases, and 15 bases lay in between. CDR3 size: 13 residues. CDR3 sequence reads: CASSNQAGWTQYF. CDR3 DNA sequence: TGTGCCAGCAGTAACCAGGCGGGGTGGACCCAGTACTTC. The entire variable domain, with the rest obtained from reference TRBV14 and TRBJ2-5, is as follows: EAGVTQFPSHSVIEKGQTVTLRCDPISGHDNLYWYRRVMGKEIKFLLHFVKESKQDESGMPNNRFLAERTGGTYSTLKVQPAELEDSGVYFCASSNQAGWTQYFGPGTRLLVL.

In DNA, the CDR3 is TGTGCCAGCAGCCCAGAGCGGGGGAGCTCCTACAATGAGCAGTTCTTC. As protein: CASSPERGSSYNEQFF. The rearrangement joins TRBV5-6 to TRBJ2-1; 8 nucleotides match TRBD2. V shed 4 bases, J shed 0 bases, and the junction held 6 bases outside the gene matches. The germline CDR1 and CDR2 sequences are SGHDT and YYEEEE. CDR3 length: 16 residues.

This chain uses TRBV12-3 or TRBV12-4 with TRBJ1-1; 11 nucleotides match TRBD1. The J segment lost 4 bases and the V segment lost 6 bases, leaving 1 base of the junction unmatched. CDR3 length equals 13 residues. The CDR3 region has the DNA TGTGCCAGCAGGGGGACAGGGGGCACTGAAGCTTTCTTT. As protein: CASRGTGGTEAFF.

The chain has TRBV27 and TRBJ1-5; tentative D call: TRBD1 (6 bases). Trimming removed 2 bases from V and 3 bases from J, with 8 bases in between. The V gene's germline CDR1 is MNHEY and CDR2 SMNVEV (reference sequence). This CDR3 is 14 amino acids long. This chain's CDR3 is CASSLDRINQPQHF. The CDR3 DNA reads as TGTGCCAGCAGTTTAGACAGGATCAATCAGCCCCAGCATTTT.

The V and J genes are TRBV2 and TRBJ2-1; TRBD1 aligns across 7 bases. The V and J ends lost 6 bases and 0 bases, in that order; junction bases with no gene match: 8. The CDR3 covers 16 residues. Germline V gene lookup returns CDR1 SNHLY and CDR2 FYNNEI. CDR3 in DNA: TGTGCCAGCAGGAACAGGGGCAAGGGCTCCTACAATGAGCAGTTCTTC. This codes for CASRNRGKGSYNEQFF. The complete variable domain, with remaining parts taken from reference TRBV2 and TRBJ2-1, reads EPEVTQTPSHQVTQMGQEVILRCVPISNHLYFYWYRQILGQKVEFLVSFYNNEISEKSEIFDDQFSVERPDGSNFTLKIRSTKLEDSAMYFCASRNRGKGSYNEQFFGPGTRLTVL.